This TCR beta chain came from a study of blood T cell repertoires in COVID-19. Assignment of participants to cohorts was predicated upon participant-reported clinical history. This CDR3 spans 11 amino acids. The V gene's germline CDR1 is GTSNPN and CDR2 SVGIG (reference sequence). Trimming shortened V by 7 bases and J by 10 bases, and 16 bases separated the two germline ends. This clone appeared a single time. Using immunoSEQ multiplex PCR, the repertoire was profiled, and TCRdb retains in-frame clones only, with some absent. The table lists 180,000 or so clones, about 90% of them singletons, with around 1.2% in the top ten.

The gene calls are TRBV30 and TRBJ1-1; D might be TRBD1 (6 bases). The sequencing input was PBMCs or T cells enriched from blood (not recorded which). The TCR was taken from a human donor with acute COVID-19. The donor label of this sample is uncertain. The CDR3 reads CAYRTAGRAFF. CDR3 nucleotide sequence: TGTGCCTACCGGACAGCCGGGCGAGCTTTCTTT.